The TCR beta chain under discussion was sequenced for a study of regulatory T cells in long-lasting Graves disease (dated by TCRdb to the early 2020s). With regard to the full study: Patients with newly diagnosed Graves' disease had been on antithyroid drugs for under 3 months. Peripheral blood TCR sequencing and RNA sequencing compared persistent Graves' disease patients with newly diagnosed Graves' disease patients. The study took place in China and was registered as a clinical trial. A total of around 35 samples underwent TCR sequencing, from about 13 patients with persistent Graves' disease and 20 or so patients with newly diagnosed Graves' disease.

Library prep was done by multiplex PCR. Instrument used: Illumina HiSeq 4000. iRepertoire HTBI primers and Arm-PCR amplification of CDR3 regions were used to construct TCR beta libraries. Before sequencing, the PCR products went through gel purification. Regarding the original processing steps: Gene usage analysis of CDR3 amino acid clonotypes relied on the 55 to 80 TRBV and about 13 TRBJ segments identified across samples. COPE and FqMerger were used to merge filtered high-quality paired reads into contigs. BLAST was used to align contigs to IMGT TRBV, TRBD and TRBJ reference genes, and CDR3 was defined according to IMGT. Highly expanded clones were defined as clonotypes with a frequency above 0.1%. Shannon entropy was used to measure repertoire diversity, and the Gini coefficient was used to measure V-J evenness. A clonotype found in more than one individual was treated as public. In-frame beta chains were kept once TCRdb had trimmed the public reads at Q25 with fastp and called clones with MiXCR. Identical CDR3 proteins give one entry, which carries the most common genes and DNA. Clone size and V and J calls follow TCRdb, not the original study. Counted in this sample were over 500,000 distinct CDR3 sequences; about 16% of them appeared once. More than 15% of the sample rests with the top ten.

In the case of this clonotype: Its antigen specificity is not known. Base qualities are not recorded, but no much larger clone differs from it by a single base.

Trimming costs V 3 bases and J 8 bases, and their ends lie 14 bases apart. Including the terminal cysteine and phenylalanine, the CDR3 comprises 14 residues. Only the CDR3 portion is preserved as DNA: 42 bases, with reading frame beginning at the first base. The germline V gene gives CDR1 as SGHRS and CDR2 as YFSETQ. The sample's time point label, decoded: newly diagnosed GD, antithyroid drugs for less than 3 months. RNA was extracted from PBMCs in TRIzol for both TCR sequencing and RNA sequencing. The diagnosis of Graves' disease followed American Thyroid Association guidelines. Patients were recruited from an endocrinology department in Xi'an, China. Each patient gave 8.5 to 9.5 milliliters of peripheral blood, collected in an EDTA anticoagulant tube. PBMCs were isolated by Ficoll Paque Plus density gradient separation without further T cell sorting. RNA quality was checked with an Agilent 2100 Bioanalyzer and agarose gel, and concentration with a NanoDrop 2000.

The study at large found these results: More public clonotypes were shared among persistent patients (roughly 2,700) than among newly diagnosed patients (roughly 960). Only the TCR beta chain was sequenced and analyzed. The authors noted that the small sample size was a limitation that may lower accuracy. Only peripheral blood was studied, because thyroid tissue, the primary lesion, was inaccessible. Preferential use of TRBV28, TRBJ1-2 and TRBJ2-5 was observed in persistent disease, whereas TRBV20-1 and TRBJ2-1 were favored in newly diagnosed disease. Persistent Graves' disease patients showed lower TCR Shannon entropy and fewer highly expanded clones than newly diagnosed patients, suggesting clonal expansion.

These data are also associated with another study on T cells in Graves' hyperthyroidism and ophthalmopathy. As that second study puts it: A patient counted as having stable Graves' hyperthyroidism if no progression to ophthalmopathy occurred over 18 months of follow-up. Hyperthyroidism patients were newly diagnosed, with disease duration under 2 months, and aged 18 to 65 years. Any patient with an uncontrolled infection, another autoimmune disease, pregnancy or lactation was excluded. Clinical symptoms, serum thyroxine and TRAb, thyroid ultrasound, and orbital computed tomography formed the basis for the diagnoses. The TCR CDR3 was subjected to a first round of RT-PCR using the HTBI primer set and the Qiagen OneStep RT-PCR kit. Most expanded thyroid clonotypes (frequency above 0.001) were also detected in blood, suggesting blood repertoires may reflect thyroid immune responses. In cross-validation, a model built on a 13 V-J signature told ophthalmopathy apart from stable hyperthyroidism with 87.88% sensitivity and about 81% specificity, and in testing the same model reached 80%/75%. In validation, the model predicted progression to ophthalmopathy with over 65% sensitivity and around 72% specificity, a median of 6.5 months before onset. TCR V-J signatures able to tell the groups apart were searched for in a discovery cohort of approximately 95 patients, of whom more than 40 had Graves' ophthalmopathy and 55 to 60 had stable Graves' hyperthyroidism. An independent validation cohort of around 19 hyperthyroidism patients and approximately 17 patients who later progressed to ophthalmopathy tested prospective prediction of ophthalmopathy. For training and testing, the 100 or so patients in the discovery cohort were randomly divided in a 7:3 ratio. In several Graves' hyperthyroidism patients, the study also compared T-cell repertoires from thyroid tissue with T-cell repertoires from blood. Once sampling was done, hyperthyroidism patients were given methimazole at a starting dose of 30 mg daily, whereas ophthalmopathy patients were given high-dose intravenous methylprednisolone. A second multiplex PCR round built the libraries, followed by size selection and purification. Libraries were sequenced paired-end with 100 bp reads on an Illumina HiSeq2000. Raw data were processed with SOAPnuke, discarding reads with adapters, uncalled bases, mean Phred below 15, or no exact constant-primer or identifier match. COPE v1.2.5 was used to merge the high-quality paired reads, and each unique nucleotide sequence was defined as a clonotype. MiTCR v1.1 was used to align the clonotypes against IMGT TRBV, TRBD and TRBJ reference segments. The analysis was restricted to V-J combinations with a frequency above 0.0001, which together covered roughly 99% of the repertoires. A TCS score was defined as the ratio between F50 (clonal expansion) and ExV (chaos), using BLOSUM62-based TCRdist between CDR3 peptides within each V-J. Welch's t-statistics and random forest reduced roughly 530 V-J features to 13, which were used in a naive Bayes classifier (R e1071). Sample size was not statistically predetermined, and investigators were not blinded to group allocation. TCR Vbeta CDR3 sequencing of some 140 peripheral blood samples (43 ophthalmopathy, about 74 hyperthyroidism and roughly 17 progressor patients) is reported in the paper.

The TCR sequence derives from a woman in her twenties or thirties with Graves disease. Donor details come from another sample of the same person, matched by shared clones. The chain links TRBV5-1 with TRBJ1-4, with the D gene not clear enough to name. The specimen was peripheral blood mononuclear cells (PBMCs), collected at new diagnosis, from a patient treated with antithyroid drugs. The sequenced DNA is TGCGCCAGCAGCTCCCAGGTTTTACACGAAAAACTGTTTTTT. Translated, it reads CASSSQVLHEKLFF. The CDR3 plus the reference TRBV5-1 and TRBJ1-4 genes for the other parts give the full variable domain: KAGVTQTPRYLIKTRGQQVTLSCSPISGHRSVSWYQQTPGQGLQFLFEYFSETQRNKGNFPGRFSGRQFSNSRSEMNVSTLELGDSALYLCASSSQVLHEKLFFGSGTQLSVL.